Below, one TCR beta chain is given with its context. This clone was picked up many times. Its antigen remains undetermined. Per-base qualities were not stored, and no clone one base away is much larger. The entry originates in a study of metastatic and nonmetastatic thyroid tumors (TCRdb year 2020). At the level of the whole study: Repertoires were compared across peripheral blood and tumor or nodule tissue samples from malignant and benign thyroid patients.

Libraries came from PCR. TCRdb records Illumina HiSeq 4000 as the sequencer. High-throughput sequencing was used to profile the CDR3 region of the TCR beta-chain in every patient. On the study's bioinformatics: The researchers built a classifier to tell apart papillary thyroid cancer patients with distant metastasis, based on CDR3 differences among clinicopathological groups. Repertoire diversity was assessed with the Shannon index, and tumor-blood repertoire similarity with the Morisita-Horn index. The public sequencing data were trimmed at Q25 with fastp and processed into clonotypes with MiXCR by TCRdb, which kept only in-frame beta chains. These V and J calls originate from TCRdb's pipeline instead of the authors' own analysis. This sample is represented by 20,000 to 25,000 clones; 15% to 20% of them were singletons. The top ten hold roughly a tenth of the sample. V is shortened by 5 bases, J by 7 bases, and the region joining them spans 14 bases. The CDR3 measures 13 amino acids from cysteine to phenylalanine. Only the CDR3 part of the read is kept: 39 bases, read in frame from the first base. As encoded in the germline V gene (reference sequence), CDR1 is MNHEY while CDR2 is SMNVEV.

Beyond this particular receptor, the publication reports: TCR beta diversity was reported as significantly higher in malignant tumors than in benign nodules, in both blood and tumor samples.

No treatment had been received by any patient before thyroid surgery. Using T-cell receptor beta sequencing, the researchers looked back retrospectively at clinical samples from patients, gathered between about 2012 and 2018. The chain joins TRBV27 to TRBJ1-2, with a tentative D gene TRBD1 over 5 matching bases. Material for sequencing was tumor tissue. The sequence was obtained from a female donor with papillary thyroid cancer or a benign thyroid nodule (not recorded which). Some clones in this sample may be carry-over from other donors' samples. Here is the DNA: TGTGCCAGCAGTCTAAACAGACAGTTTGGCTACACCTTC. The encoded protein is CASSLNRQFGYTF.